The following is a TCR beta chain sequence with its context. This specimen comes from a study of blood T cell repertoires in COVID-19. The protocol was immunoSEQ multiplex PCR, while the TCRdb copy is restricted to in-frame clones and leaves out a portion. The sample contains 85,000 to 120,000 clones, roughly 87% of which appear only once. The sequencing sample was made of peripheral blood. The clonotype comes from a man between 50 and 59 years old with active COVID-19.

The CDR3 spells CASSIRESRNTIYF. The CDR3 coding sequence is TGTGCCAGTAGTATTAGGGAGAGCAGAAACACCATATATTTT. The chain recombines TRBV19 with TRBJ1-3; D remains ambiguous. The V gene's germline CDR1 is LNHDA and CDR2 SQIVND (reference sequence). Trimming took 3 bases from V and 5 from J, leaving 11 bases between them. The length of the CDR3 is 14 residues.